These 23 T cell receptor beta chains came from one sample sequenced in a study of CD8+CD57+ T cells in acquired aplastic anemia. Before being chosen for sequencing, patients had shown CD8+CD57+ cell expansion by flow cytometry. Genomic DNA templated the TCR beta VDJ and CDR3 profiling. Each CDR3 protein is one row after TCRdb ran MiXCR on the reads. Of fewer than 250,000 distinct CDR3 sequences in the sample, under 55% were seen once. Sequencing used sorted CD4+, CD8+, or CD8+CD57+ T cells (not recorded which) from PBMCs. Source of these receptors: a human donor with aplastic anemia.

V and J are TRBV19 and TRBJ1-1; D is unclear. With 6 bases removed from V and 2 bases from J, the gap between germline ends came to 13 bases. Germline V gene lookup returns CDR1 LNHDA and CDR2 SQIVND (reference sequence). The CDR3 consists of 14 residues. The CDR3 region has the DNA TGTGCCAGTAGAATTTCGCAGGATAACACTGAAGCTTTCTTT. It yields the protein CASRISQDNTEAFF. The full variable domain, with the rest looked up from reference TRBV19 and TRBJ1-1, is DGGITQSPKYLFRKEGQNVTLSCEQNLNHDAMYWYRQDPGQGLRLIYYSQIVNDFQKGDIAEGYSVSREKKESFPLTVTSAQKNPTAFYLCASRISQDNTEAFFGQGTRLTVV.

V and J are TRBV13 and TRBJ2-5, with a possible D match to TRBD1 (7 bases). The germline V gene encodes CDR1 PRHDT and CDR2 FYEKMQ (reference sequence). The CDR3 runs 14 residues. V was pared by 3 bases and J by 5 bases, with 13 bases between. The CDR3 loop is CASSLEGATETQYF. The CDR3 DNA follows: TGTGCCAGCAGCTTGGAGGGGGCTACGGAGACCCAGTACTTC.

Here the CDR3 reads CSAQNTRHEQYF. The CDR3 DNA follows: TGCAGTGCTCAAAACACTAGACACGAGCAGTACTTC. This sequence joins TRBV20-1 and TRBJ2-7; TRBD2 is a possible D gene (5 bases). The CDR3 spans 12 residues. V lost 5 bases, J lost 5 bases, and 13 bases lay in between. Germline V lookup: CDR1 DFQATT, CDR2 SNEGSKA (reference sequence).

J is TRBJ1-6 and V is TRBV7-8, with D possibly being TRBD1 (5 bases). The CDR3 spans 19 residues. Germline CDR1 is SGHVS and CDR2 is FQNEAQ. V lost 11 bases and J lost 5, with 31 bases in between. The CDR3 is CASHPTGLTAHVDNSPLHF. The CDR3 DNA sequence: TGTGCCTCCCACCCAACGGGACTGACCGCACACGTCGATAATTCACCCCTCCACTTT.

This clonotype was seen repeatedly, ten times or more. The J gene is TRBJ2-7, the V gene TRBV7-8; D ambiguous. The V end was cut by 4 bases, the J end by 0 bases, with 7 bases between. CDR3 size: 13 residues. Germline-derived CDR1 and CDR2 are SGHVS and FQNEAQ. CDR3: CASSWINSYEQYF. CDR3 nucleotides: TGTGCCAGCAGCTGGATTAACTCCTACGAGCAGTACTTC.

This clonotype turned up a few times. The rearrangement uses TRBV24-1 and TRBJ2-7; D could derive from TRBD1 or TRBD2 (5 bases each). Germline assignment: CDR1 KGHDR and CDR2 SFDVKD. There are 13 residues in the CDR3. V was pared by 0 bases and J by 6 bases, with 8 bases between. CDR3 DNA sequence: TGTGCCACCAGTGATTTGGCAGGGAGCGAGCAGTACTTC. This gives the protein CATSDLAGSEQYF.

This clonotype was counted ten times or more. This sequence joins TRBV25-1 and TRBJ2-1; 7 bases are shared with TRBD2. CDR3 size: 14 residues. Per the germline V gene, CDR1 is MGHDK and CDR2 is SYGVNS. The junction had 4 bases not matched to a gene; V was cut back by 6 bases and J by 2 bases. The CDR3 DNA reads as TGTGCCAGCAGCCGGGGGGTCCCCTACAATGAGCAGTTCTTC. Its translation: CASSRGVPYNEQFF.

Turning to this clonotype: The germline gene is not matched at one end of the junction; a read error may be the cause. The gene calls are TRBV6-5 and TRBJ1-1, with no clear D. There are 13 residues in the CDR3. CDR1 is MNHEY and CDR2 is SVGAGI in the germline V gene. The CDR3 reads CAISEMGNTEAFF. Written as DNA, the CDR3 is TGTGCCATCAGTGAGATGGGGAACACTGAAGCTTTCTTT.

This clonotype showed up many times. The chain recombines TRBV6-1 with TRBJ1-3; D might be TRBD1 (6 bases). V lost 4 bases, J lost 0 bases, and 16 bases lay in between. Germline assignment: CDR1 MNHNS and CDR2 SASEGT. The CDR3 has 17 residues. The CDR3 coding sequence is TGTGCCAGCAGTGCCTTACAGGGATCCTCCTCTGGAAACACCATATATTTT. This codes for CASSALQGSSSGNTIYF.

Remarks on this clonotype: The junction does not match germline at one end; this may be a read error. The V gene is TRBV7-7, the J gene TRBJ1-1, with D possibly TRBD1 on 6 matching bases. CDR1 SSHAT and CDR2 FNYEAQ come from the germline V gene (reference sequence). This CDR3 contains 15 residues. The CDR3 DNA reads as TGTGCTAGCAGCTTAGATAATTCAGGGGCCACTGAAGCTCTCTTT. Translation: CASSLDNSGATEALF.

Turning to this clonotype: An end of the junction differs from the germline gene, which may be a read error. The V call is TRBV15, the J call TRBJ1-6; D is uncertain. This CDR3 contains 15 residues. Germline V gene sequence: CDR1 LNHNV, CDR2 YYDKDF (reference sequence). In DNA, the CDR3 is TGTGCCACCAGCGGAGATCCCAAGTGGAATTCACCCCTCCACTTC. The encoded protein is CATSGDPKWNSPLHF.

The chain is built from TRBV20-1 and TRBJ1-1; unclear D gene. Trimming removed 6 bases at V and 3 bases at J, with 14 bases between. CDR3 length: 13 amino acids. CDR1 and CDR2 from the germline V gene are DFQATT and SNEGSKA (reference sequence). The CDR3, as DNA: TGCAGTGCACCCCGGGTCCCGGACACTGAAGCTTTCTTT. It encodes CSAPRVPDTEAFF.

The chain recombines TRBV6-6 with TRBJ1-2; 7 bases line up with TRBD1. The CDR3 contains 13 residues. The germline gives CDR1 MNHNY, CDR2 SVGAGI (reference sequence). Losses at the gene ends were 6 bases for V and 4 bases for J; bases not matched to a gene: 5. CDR3 residues: CASRPGQSYGYTF. Written as DNA, the CDR3 is TGTGCCAGCAGACCGGGACAGTCCTATGGCTACACCTTC.

This clonotype has just a few counts. This CDR3 fails to terminate in the conserved phenylalanine or tryptophan, so it likely reflects a read error. The limits of the CDR3 on the DNA are not certain, so only TCRdb's listed CDR3 is given. CDR3: CASSPGGQGPNYGYSS. The chain has TRBV7-2 and TRBJ1-2; TRBD1 reflects the table's D call only, with no check against the DNA. Germline V CDR1 and CDR2: SGHTA, FQGNSA. The CDR3 totals 16 residues, both ends included.

In this sample, this clonotype turned up many times. DNA for the CDR3: TGCAGTGCTATAACCGGACAGGCCACAGATACGCAGTATTTT. This sequence encodes CSAITGQATDTQYF. The chain links TRBV20-1 to TRBJ2-3; 7 bases match TRBD1. The CDR3 length is 14 residues. The germline CDR1 and CDR2 sequences are DFQATT and SNEGSKA (reference sequence). V was pared by 4 bases and J by 2 bases, with 6 bases of the junction left unmatched.

For this clonotype: This could be a read error, since a much larger clone is one nucleotide away. Since no conserved phenylalanine or tryptophan closes the CDR3, a read error is the likely cause. The chain has TRBV7-2 and TRBJ2-7; D remains ambiguous. V was trimmed by 6 bases and J by 3 bases, leaving 6 bases between them. This CDR3 has 11 amino acids. Germline V gene lookup returns CDR1 SGHTA and CDR2 FQGNSA. The CDR3 region has the DNA TGTGCCAGCAGTAAAGACTACGAGCAGTACTCC. Translation gives CASSKDYEQYS.

The chain has TRBV2 and TRBJ2-3; 11 bases agree with TRBD1. Germline V gives CDR1 SNHLY, CDR2 FYNNEI. The CDR3 covers 13 residues. V shed 8 bases, J shed 9 bases, and the junction held 7 bases outside the gene matches. The DNA for the CDR3 is TGTGCCAGCCTCCGGGACAGGGGGGGCACGCAGTATTTT. It is translated as CASLRDRGGTQYF. The whole variable domain, filled in from reference TRBV2 and TRBJ2-3, reads EPEVTQTPSHQVTQMGQEVILRCVPISNHLYFYWYRQILGQKVEFLVSFYNNEISEKSEIFDDQFSVERPDGSNFTLKIRSTKLEDSAMYFCASLRDRGGTQYFGPGTRLTVL.

This clonotype appeared once. A junction end diverges from the germline sequence, so it may reflect a read error. The chain links TRBV7-7 to TRBJ1-6; maybe TRBD1 (6 bases). Germline CDR1 is SSHAT and CDR2 is FNYEAQ (reference sequence). This CDR3 contains 15 residues. The DNA for the CDR3 is TGTGCTAGCAGCTTAGCGACAGGAGATAATTCACCCCTCCACTTT. It is translated as CASSLATGDNSPLHF.

This clonotype was picked up many times. The CDR3 region is CASSFRRGLGTEAFF. CDR3 sequence (DNA): TGTGCCAGCAGTTTCCGGCGGGGGCTTGGCACTGAAGCTTTCTTT. The rearrangement uses TRBV12-3 or TRBV12-4 and TRBJ1-1; maybe TRBD1 (6 bases). V lost 3 bases and J lost 4, with 15 bases in between. The CDR3 spans 15 residues.

The CDR3 DNA follows: TGTGCCAGCAGCCCTCTGGACAGCCTGGGTGGCTACACCTTC. Its protein is CASSPLDSLGGYTF. This chain links TRBV9 with TRBJ1-2, with TRBD1 as a possible D gene (6 bases). CDR1 is SGDLS, CDR2 YYNGEE, per germline. V was cut by 4 bases and J by 7 bases, with 17 bases left in between. CDR3 length equals 14 residues.

As regards this clonotype: A read error may account for a junction end that differs from germline. The V call is TRBV7-2, the J call TRBJ2-7; 9 nucleotides align to TRBD1. The germline CDR1 and CDR2 sequences are SGHTA and FQGNSA. The CDR3 totals 14 residues. CDR3 protein: CASSQGQGMGEQYF. CDR3 in DNA: TGCGCCAGCAGCCAAGGACAGGGGATGGGGGAGCAGTACTTC. Full variable domain (remainder filled in from reference TRBV7-2 and TRBJ2-7): GAGVSQSPSNKVTEKGKDVELRCDPISGHTALYWYRQSLGQGLEFLIYFQGNSAPDKSGLPSDRFSAERTGGSVSTLTIQRTQQEDSAVYLCASSQGQGMGEQYFGPGTRLTVT.

J is TRBJ2-5 and V is TRBV12-3 or TRBV12-4, with TRBD2 as a possible D gene (5 bases). The length of the CDR3 is 14 residues. Trimming left V 5 bases short and J 5 bases short, with 15 bases between. The CDR3 loop is CASSPDPPGETQYF. The CDR3 DNA reads TGTGCCAGCAGTCCTGACCCTCCGGGGGAGACCCAGTACTTC.

This clonotype was picked up a small number of times. V usage is TRBV2 and J usage is TRBJ2-7; D remains unclear. The germline V and J ends were trimmed by 11 bases and 0 bases, with 11 bases remaining between them. From germline, CDR1 is SNHLY and CDR2 FYNNEI. This CDR3 contains 12 residues. This chain's CDR3 is CALLASSYEQYF. The CDR3 DNA reads as TGTGCCCTATTGGCGAGCTCCTACGAGCAGTACTTC.